Listed below are T cell receptor beta chains from one sample, sequenced in a study of tumor-infiltrating lymphocytes in glioblastoma multiforme. TCRdb reprocessed the multiplex PCR reads with MiXCR, giving one entry per CDR3 protein. This table has more than 9,000 distinct CDR3 sequences, 60% to 70% appearing once. Sequenced sample: brain tumor tissue. All receptors derive from a male donor with glioblastoma. CDR3s include the opening cysteine and the closing phenylalanine or tryptophan. D genes are given only for firm matches. Clone size is shown for a subset of rows, as once, few, many or a class of expanded clone.

V	D	J	size	CDR3	DNA
TRBV7-9	TRBD1	TRBJ2-7	few	CASSVPPGQGANSYEQYF	TGTGCCAGCAGCGTACCCCCGGGGCAGGGGGCGAACTCCTACGAGCAGTACTTC
TRBV11-1	TRBD2	TRBJ2-7	NA	CASSMTSGSVTEQYF	TGTGCCAGCAGCATGACTAGCGGGAGTGTCACCGAGCAGTACTTC
TRBV11-3	NA	TRBJ2-1	NA	CASSGGSSRISSGPYNEQFF	TGTGCCAGCAGCGGAGGATCTAGCAGGATAAGTTCAGGACCCTACAATGAGCAATTCTTC
TRBV4-1	NA	TRBJ1-1	few	CASSHTQGVTEAFF	TGCGCCAGCAGTCACACTCAGGGTGTCACTGAAGCTTTCTTT
TRBV5-8	TRBD2	TRBJ2-1	NA	CASNFRVAGADKQFF	TGTGCCAGCAACTTCAGGGTAGCGGGAGCTGATAAGCAGTTCTTC
TRBV11-3	NA	TRBJ2-1	few	CASSSKGEGEQFF	TGTGCTAGCAGTTCAAAGGGGGAGGGTGAGCAGTTCTTC
TRBV29-1	NA	TRBJ1-2	few	CSVGTDWCGYTF	TGCAGCGTTGGAACGGATTGGTGTGGCTACACCTTC
TRBV5-5	NA	TRBJ2-2	NA	CASSLEPAVGIGELFF	TGTGCCAGCAGCTTGGAGCCAGCGGTGGGCATCGGGGAGCTGTTTTTT
TRBV5-4	NA	TRBJ1-1	NA	CASSQSEQGINTEAFF	TGTGCCAGCAGCCAATCCGAACAGGGTATAAACACTGAAGCTTTCTTT
TRBV10-3	NA	TRBJ1-2	NA	CAIRVAAGNGYTF	TGTGCCATCCGTGTCGCAGCTGGAAATGGATACACCTTC
TRBV4-2	TRBD2	TRBJ2-3	large	CASSQEWASGTTDTQYF	TGTGCCAGCAGCCAAGAGTGGGCTAGCGGGACCACAGATACGCAGTATTTT
TRBV6-2/TRBV6-3	NA	TRBJ1-5	NA	CASRLGYGQPQHF	TGTGCCAGCAGATTAGGGTATGGGCAGCCCCAGCATTTT
TRBV20-1	NA	TRBJ1-2	NA	CSAQDLFGLYGYIF	TGCAGTGCGCAGGACCTCTTTGGGCTATATGGCTACATCTTC
TRBV10-2	NA	TRBJ1-5	medium-sized	CASSGAGRNQPQHF	TGCGCCAGCAGCGGGGCCGGACGGAATCAGCCCCAGCATTTT
TRBV29-1	TRBD2	TRBJ2-5	NA	CSVGLAGSETQYF	TGCAGCGTTGGACTAGCGGGAAGTGAGACCCAGTACTTC
TRBV11-3	NA	TRBJ1-1	NA	CASSSTENTEAFF	TGTGCCAGCAGCTCTACAGAGAACACTGAAGCTTTCTTT
TRBV11-2	NA	TRBJ2-1	NA	CASSSSTEQFF	TGTGCCAGCAGTTCTTCTACTGAGCAGTTCTTC
TRBV10-1	TRBD2	TRBJ2-1	NA	CASREAAGEGEQFF	TGCGCCAGCAGAGAGGCGGCGGGAGAGGGTGAGCAGTTCTTC
TRBV20-1	NA	TRBJ2-7	NA	CSAIEGTSEGYEQYF	TGCAGTGCTATAGAAGGGACTTCGGAGGGCTACGAGCAATACTTC
TRBV11-2	TRBD2	TRBJ2-7	many	CASSLDRGPAGAYEQYF	TGTGCCAGCAGCTTAGATCGGGGGCCAGCGGGAGCCTACGAGCAGTACTTC
TRBV12-3/TRBV12-4	NA	TRBJ2-3	NA	CACSYMGADTQYF	TGTGCCTGCAGTTACATGGGGGCAGATACGCAGTATTTT
TRBV5-1	NA	TRBJ2-7	many	CASSGITSPYEQYF	TGCGCCAGCAGCGGCATTACGAGCCCCTACGAGCAGTACTTC
TRBV4-1	TRBD1	TRBJ2-2	NA	CASSLGTGDTRELFF	TGCGCTAGTAGCCTAGGGACAGGGGACACCAGGGAGCTGTTTTTT
TRBV11-2	NA	TRBJ1-1	many	CASSLRQGGGTEAFF	TGTGCCAGCAGCTTGAGACAAGGGGGGGGCACTGAAGCTTTCTTT
TRBV29-1	TRBD1	TRBJ1-2	NA	CIALDPGQGADGYTF	TGCATCGCTCTGGACCCGGGACAGGGGGCAGATGGCTACACCTTC